A single sample gave rise to the 30 T cell receptor beta chains below, sequenced in a study of long-term antiretroviral therapy in people with HIV. The libraries were made with immunoSEQ v3.0 at survey level. Only in-frame clones appear in the TCRdb table, and some are missing; sequencing was by immunoSEQ multiplex PCR. The table includes about 30,000 clones, about 85% detected once. The material was unsorted PBMCs, obtained 3 years after starting antiretroviral therapy. The origin of the receptors is a man aged 40-55 years with HIV.

The chain has TRBV12-5 and TRBJ2-7; D is perhaps TRBD1 (7 bases). V gave up 4 bases and J gave up 2 bases, with 27 bases separating them. The germline CDR1 and CDR2 sequences are LGHNT and FRNRAP. The CDR3 has 19 residues. The CDR3 reads CASGSNPTGRLFRAYEQYF. Written as DNA, the CDR3 is TGTGCTAGTGGTTCCAACCCGACAGGGAGGTTGTTTCGCGCCTACGAGCAGTACTTC.

The J gene is TRBJ2-7, the V gene TRBV11-2, with 9 bases lining up with TRBD1. Germline loops: CDR1 SGHAT, CDR2 FQNNGV. The V segment lost 2 bases and the J segment 0 bases; nucleotides outside the gene matches: 11. The CDR3 loop spans 18 amino acids. This CDR3 reads CASSLPGQGLYLSYEQYF. In nucleotides, the CDR3 is TGTGCCAGCAGCTTACCGGGACAGGGCCTATACCTCTCCTACGAGCAGTACTTC.

This clone was detected only a few times. V gene TRBV11-2 combines with J gene TRBJ2-3, with TRBD1 matching over 7 bases. The CDR3 extends over 15 amino acids. Germline V gene lookup returns CDR1 SGHAT and CDR2 FQNNGV. J gave up 2 bases and V 2 bases, and 4 bases lay outside the gene matches. CDR3 sequence: CASSLRGQLTDTQYF. The DNA for the CDR3 is TGTGCCAGCAGCTTAAGGGGACAGCTCACAGATACGCAGTATTTT.

The genes are TRBV20-1 and TRBJ2-3, with no clear D. The length of the CDR3 is 11 residues. V lost 1 base to trimming and J lost 6 bases, with 5 bases between them. Germline V gene sequence: CDR1 DFQATT, CDR2 SNEGSKA (reference sequence). The CDR3 loop is CSARGWDTQYF. CDR3 nucleotides: TGCAGTGCTAGAGGCTGGGATACGCAGTATTTT.

In DNA, the CDR3 is TGTGCCAGCTCACCACCGGCAGGGAACACTGAAGCTTTCTTT. Translated: CASSPPAGNTEAFF. This chain links TRBV18 with TRBJ1-1, with D unresolved. With 0 bases removed from V and 1 base from J, the gap between germline ends came to 6 bases. The CDR3 spans 14 residues. CDR1 and CDR2 from the germline V gene are KGHSH and LQKENI.

V usage is TRBV4-1 and J usage is TRBJ2-7, with D perhaps matching TRBD1 (6 bases). CDR3 length equals 14 residues. Looked up from germline, CDR1 is MGHRA and CDR2 is YSYEKL. With 1 base removed from V and 6 bases from J, the gap between germline ends came to 13 bases. CDR3 in DNA: TGCGCCAGCAGCCAAGGCGCACAACAGGGCGAGCAGTACTTC. It is translated as CASSQGAQQGEQYF.

The chain joins TRBV21-1 to TRBJ1-2; TRBD1, the table's D call, lacks a check against the DNA. TRBV21-1 is marked as a pseudogene. This CDR3 has 17 residues. The CDR3 is CASSRWTGRDEHYGYTF. DNA of the CDR3: TGTGCCAGCAGCCGTTGGACAGGGCGGGATGAACACTATGGCTACACCTTC.

V gene TRBV10-2 combines with J gene TRBJ1-5; possibly TRBD1 for D (5 bases). Trimming cost V 0 bases and J 3 bases, with 9 bases left between them. Germline CDR1 WSHSY, CDR2 SAAADI. CDR3 length: 15 residues. The CDR3 bases are TGCGCCAGCAGTGAGTCGGCAGGGATCAATCAGCCCCAGCATTTT. Its protein is CASSESAGINQPQHF.

The chain recombines TRBV4-1 with TRBJ1-4, with TRBD1 as a possible D gene (6 bases). The V and J ends lost 8 bases and 5 bases respectively, with 15 bases between them. CDR1 and CDR2 (germline): MGHRA, YSYEKL. The CDR3 has 14 amino acids. The CDR3 sequence: CASATGGLNEKLFF. In DNA, the CDR3 is TGCGCCAGCGCAACGGGGGGCCTAAATGAAAAACTGTTTTTT.

J is TRBJ1-3 and V is TRBV6-1, with D possibly TRBD1 on 6 matching bases. V was clipped by 5 bases and J by 1 base, with 12 bases between them. This CDR3 contains 15 residues. The germline V gene encodes CDR1 MNHNS and CDR2 SASEGT. CDR3 DNA: TGTGCCAGCAGTAGACAGGCCTCTTCTGGAAACACCATATATTTT. Translation gives CASSRQASSGNTIYF.

The chain joins TRBV9 to TRBJ1-1, with D tentatively TRBD1 (6 bases). V shed 0 bases and J shed 8 bases, with 17 bases lying between them. The CDR3 extends over 15 amino acids. Per germline, CDR1 SGDLS and CDR2 YYNGEE. The CDR3 nucleotides read TGTGCCAGCAGCGTAGACTTCGCTAGGGGGGCAGAAGCTTTCTTT. This codes for CASSVDFARGAEAFF.

The rearrangement uses TRBV10-3 and TRBJ2-2, with a weak D call TRBD1 (5 bases). The CDR3 consists of 15 residues. Germline-derived CDR1 and CDR2 are ENHRY and SYGVKD. The ends were cut back, 2 bases at V and 2 bases at J, with 9 bases in the middle. CDR3 loop: CAISELQGNTGELFF. The CDR3 region has the DNA TGTGCCATCAGTGAGCTGCAGGGAAACACCGGGGAGCTGTTTTTT.

The chain is built from TRBV29-1 and TRBJ2-7, with D possibly matching TRBD2 (6 bases). The CDR3 runs 13 residues. Per germline, CDR1 SQVTM and CDR2 ANQGSEA. Trimming left V 5 bases short and J 3 bases short, with 14 bases between. The CDR3 is CSVSERAGYEQYF. The CDR3, as DNA: TGCAGCGTTTCGGAGCGGGCGGGCTACGAGCAGTACTTC.

The V call is TRBV9, the J call TRBJ1-1; TRBD1 agrees at 10 bases. This CDR3 comprises 17 residues. J lost 0 bases, V lost 4 bases, and 9 bases had no gene match. Germline V gene data show CDR1 as SGDLS and CDR2 as YYNGEE. The CDR3 spells CASSSTLGTGVNTEAFF. As DNA, the CDR3 is TGTGCCAGCAGCTCTACCCTCGGGACAGGGGTGAACACTGAAGCTTTCTTT.

V and J are TRBV10-3 and TRBJ2-7, with D perhaps being TRBD1 or TRBD2 (5 bases each). V lost 5 bases, J lost 7 bases, and 24 bases lay in between. CDR3 length: 16 amino acids. Germline V gives CDR1 ENHRY, CDR2 SYGVKD. DNA of the CDR3: TGTGCCATCAGTCAACTCAGGGAATCTTTATCGGGGGAGCAGTACTTC. It codes for CAISQLRESLSGEQYF.

The chain links TRBV5-8 to TRBJ1-6; TRBD1 matches 10 bases. The V gene's germline CDR1 is SGHTS and CDR2 YDEGEE. V shed 4 bases and J 10 bases; nucleotides not matched to a gene: 11. The CDR3 covers 16 residues. The DNA of the CDR3 is TGTGCCAGCAGCCGAGAGGGACAGGGGCGACACTCACCCCTCCACTTT. Its protein product is CASSREGQGRHSPLHF.

The chain uses TRBV5-1 and TRBJ2-3; TRBD1 aligns across 8 bases. Germline V CDR1 and CDR2: SGHRS, YFSETQ. Losses at the gene ends were 3 bases for V and 0 bases for J; bases not matched to a gene: 3. The CDR3 is 15 residues long. The CDR3 DNA sequence: TGCGCCAGCAGCTCGGACAGGGTGAGCACAGATACGCAGTATTTT. It is translated as CASSSDRVSTDTQYF.

This chain joins TRBV30 and TRBJ2-5; perhaps TRBD2 as D (6 bases). Germline assignment: CDR1 GTSNPN and CDR2 SVGIG (reference sequence). Deletions cut 3 bases from V and 6 bases from J, with 17 bases between. CDR3 size: 14 residues. The DNA for the CDR3 is TGTGCCTGGAGCCAAGGAGGGCAGGAGAAGACCCAGTACTTC. The encoded protein is CAWSQGGQEKTQYF.

This clone was seen a single time. The CDR3 here is CASSVLPGQNTDTQYF. CDR3 sequence (DNA): TGTGCCAGCAGTGTTCTGCCGGGACAGAACACAGATACGCAGTATTTT. The chain uses TRBV6-1 and TRBJ2-3; 7 bases align to TRBD1. The CDR3 is 16 amino acids. From germline, CDR1 is MNHNS and CDR2 SASEGT. Unmatched junction bases numbered 9, after V lost 4 bases and J lost 2 bases.

V usage is TRBV28 and J usage is TRBJ1-2, with a tentative D call TRBD1 (5 bases). This CDR3 has 14 residues. Germline values: CDR1 MDHEN, CDR2 SYDVKM. V gave up 6 bases and J gave up 5 bases, with 16 bases separating them. Here the CDR3 reads CASRLTAGWYGYTF. DNA of the CDR3: TGTGCCAGCAGGCTGACAGCCGGGTGGTATGGCTACACCTTC.

V and J are TRBV4-1 and TRBJ1-4; D gene unclear. Trimming cost V 4 bases and J 8 bases, with 14 bases left between them. Germline loops: CDR1 MGHRA, CDR2 YSYEKL. CDR3 length: 14 residues. The CDR3: CASSPHERGEKLFF. The CDR3 coding sequence is TGCGCCAGCAGCCCCCATGAGCGCGGGGAAAAACTGTTTTTT.

The chain carries TRBV4-1 and TRBJ2-2, with 10 nucleotides matching TRBD2. The germline V gene encodes CDR1 MGHRA and CDR2 YSYEKL. The CDR3 runs to 19 residues. V lost 0 bases to trimming and J lost 1 base; unmatched junction nucleotides: 8. The DNA of the CDR3 is TGCGCCAGCAGCCAAGATGGGTTAGCGGGGGGACAGAACACCGGGGAGCTGTTTTTT. It is translated as CASSQDGLAGGQNTGELFF.

This rearrangement joins TRBV29-1 to TRBJ2-7, with D unresolved. Germline CDR1 reads SQVTM; CDR2 reads ANQGSEA. The CDR3 sequence is 11 residues long. Trimming removed 4 bases at V and 3 bases at J, with 7 bases between. CDR3 nucleotide sequence: TGCAGCGTTGGCGATGGCTACGAGCAGTACTTC. Amino acids: CSVGDGYEQYF.

The genes are TRBV7-9 and TRBJ2-1, with 9 bases matching TRBD2. The germline V gene has CDR1 SEHNR and CDR2 FQNEAQ (reference sequence). V shed 3 bases and J 1 base; nucleotides not matched to a gene: 7. There are 17 residues in the CDR3. CDR3 coding DNA: TGTGCCAGCAGCTTTAAGACTAGCGGTACTTCCTACAATGAGCAGTTCTTC. Protein product: CASSFKTSGTSYNEQFF.

The CDR3 DNA sequence: TGTGCCAGCAGTTCCACCCCGGGCCCGGGCCATGGCTACACCTTC. Translating gives CASSSTPGPGHGYTF. The chain couples TRBV5-4 to TRBJ1-2, with D unresolved. CDR1 SGHNT and CDR2 YYREEE come from the germline V gene (reference sequence). CDR3 length: 15 amino acids. Trimming shortened V by 5 bases and J by 6 bases, and 20 bases separated the two germline ends.

The CDR3 here is CAISTGPYEQYF. CDR3 bases: TGTGCCATCAGCACAGGTCCCTACGAGCAGTACTTC. The V call is TRBV10-3, the J call TRBJ2-7, with D perhaps TRBD1 (5 bases). Germline V gives CDR1 ENHRY, CDR2 SYGVKD. The CDR3 is made up of 12 amino acids. With 6 bases removed from V and 2 bases from J, the gap between germline ends came to 8 bases.

The chain recombines TRBV6-5 with TRBJ1-5; tentatively, D is TRBD1 (5 bases). Germline V lookup: CDR1 MNHEY, CDR2 SVGAGI. The V and J ends lost 6 bases and 6 bases respectively, with 15 bases between them. The CDR3 runs 14 residues. In nucleotides, the CDR3 is TGTGCCAGCAGCCCCAGCGGGGGGAGTCAGCCCCAGCATTTT. The encoded protein is CASSPSGGSQPQHF.

This chain connects TRBV9 to TRBJ2-2; a weak D match, TRBD1 (5 bases). The length of the CDR3 is 15 residues. CDR1 SGDLS and CDR2 YYNGEE come from the germline V gene. The V and J ends lost 0 bases and 3 bases respectively, with 9 bases between them. CDR3 protein: CASSVVDTYTGELFF. The DNA of the CDR3 is TGTGCCAGCAGCGTAGTGGACACCTACACCGGGGAGCTGTTTTTT. The full variable domain, rest sourced from reference TRBV9 and TRBJ2-2, is DSGVTQTPKHLITATGQRVTLRCSPRSGDLSVYWYQQSLDQGLQFLIQYYNGEERAKGNILERFSAQQFPDLHSELNLSSLELGDSALYFCASSVVDTYTGELFFGEGSRLTVL.

The gene calls are TRBV30 and TRBJ1-2; D remains ambiguous. Trimming stripped 3 bases from V and 4 bases from J, with 12 bases between. This CDR3 has 13 residues. The germline gives CDR1 GTSNPN, CDR2 SVGIG (reference sequence). In nucleotides, the CDR3 is TGTGCCTGGAGCGGTGGCTTCATCTATGGCTACACCTTC. It translates to CAWSGGFIYGYTF.

This clone was counted a few times. This chain joins TRBV9 and TRBJ1-2, with a possible D match to TRBD1 (5 bases). CDR3 size: 14 residues. Germline CDR1 SGDLS, CDR2 YYNGEE. Between the trimmed V and J ends, which lost 0 bases and 4 bases, there was a span of 10 bases. The DNA for the CDR3 is TGTGCCAGCAGCGTAGGCAGGGAGGGCTATGGCTACACCTTC. Encoded protein: CASSVGREGYGYTF. The entire variable domain, with the rest obtained from reference TRBV9 and TRBJ1-2, is as follows: DSGVTQTPKHLITATGQRVTLRCSPRSGDLSVYWYQQSLDQGLQFLIQYYNGEERAKGNILERFSAQQFPDLHSELNLSSLELGDSALYFCASSVGREGYGYTFGSGTRLTVV.